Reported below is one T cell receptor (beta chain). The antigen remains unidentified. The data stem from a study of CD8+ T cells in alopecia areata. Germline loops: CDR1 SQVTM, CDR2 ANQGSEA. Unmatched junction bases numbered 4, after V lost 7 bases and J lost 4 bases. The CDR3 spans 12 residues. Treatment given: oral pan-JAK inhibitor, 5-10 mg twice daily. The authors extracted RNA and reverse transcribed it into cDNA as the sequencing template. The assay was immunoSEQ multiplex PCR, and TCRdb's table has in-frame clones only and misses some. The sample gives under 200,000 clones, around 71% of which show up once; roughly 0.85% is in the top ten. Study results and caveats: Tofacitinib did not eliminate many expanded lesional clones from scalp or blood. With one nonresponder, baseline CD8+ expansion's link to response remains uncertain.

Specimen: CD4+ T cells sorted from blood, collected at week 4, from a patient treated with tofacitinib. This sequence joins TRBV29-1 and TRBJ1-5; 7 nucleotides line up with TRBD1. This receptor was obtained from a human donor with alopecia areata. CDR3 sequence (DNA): TGCAGCGCCCGGACAGGTAATCAGCCCCAGCATTTT. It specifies CSARTGNQPQHF.